This T cell receptor beta chain was captured by sequencing in a study of cytomegalovirus exposure and HLA in healthy donors. Findings and limits, study-wide: Within the 120 or so validation repertoires, first-cohort TCR clusters tended to co-occur, according to a later analysis. The study put 160 or so TCR beta chains on its list as cytomegalovirus-associated.

Notes on this clone: Its antigen is not known.

The data were produced by immunoSEQ multiplex PCR, yet TCRdb's version contains in-frame clones alone and is incomplete. The repertoire holds about 160,000 clones, with 86% as singletons. Germline V gene data show CDR1 as SGHVS and CDR2 as FQNEAQ. Trimming cost V 1 base and J 8 bases, with 12 bases left between them. The CDR3 is made up of 14 amino acids. The sequencing input was PBMCs. V and J are TRBV7-8 and TRBJ1-3; D ambiguous. The TCR originated in a woman younger than 45 in good health and CMV-seronegative. The CDR3 protein is CASSLGSFRDTIYF. For the CDR3, the DNA is TGTGCCAGCAGCTTAGGGTCCTTCCGGGACACCATATATTTT.